Listed below are T cell receptor beta chains from one sample, sequenced in a study of cytomegalovirus exposure and HLA in healthy donors. Profiled with immunoSEQ multiplex PCR; TCRdb holds only in-frame clones, not every one. Seen here are roughly 80,000 clones, over 60% observed once, and the top ten hold 16%. The sample taken for sequencing was PBMCs. These receptors were obtained from a woman between 40 and 50 years old in good health and CMV-seropositive. The CDR3 runs from the conserved cysteine through the conserved F or W. Fields, in order: V gene, J gene, clone size, D gene, CDR3 protein, CDR3 DNA. The D gene is left open where the match is weak. Not every row has a clone size; where given, it reads once, few, many or a size class.

V: TRBV27
J: TRBJ2-3
size: once
D: .
CDR3: CASSSVLALDTQYF
DNA: TGTGCCAGCAGTTCCGTACTCGCTCTGGATACGCAGTATTTT

V: TRBV27
J: TRBJ1-2
size: .
D: TRBD1
CDR3: CASSPNGQDLRANYGYTF
DNA: TGTGCCAGCAGCCCGAACGGACAGGACCTAAGAGCTAACTATGGCTACACCTTC

V: TRBV7-9
J: TRBJ2-7
size: .
D: .
CDR3: CASSPAEIYEQYF
DNA: TGTGCCAGCAGCCCAGCGGAAATCTACGAGCAGTACTTC

V: TRBV4-1
J: TRBJ2-3
size: .
D: TRBD2
CDR3: CASSPTSGGAKITQYF
DNA: TGCGCCAGCAGCCCTACTAGCGGGGGGGCTAAAATTACGCAGTATTTT

V: TRBV29-1
J: TRBJ2-7
size: .
D: TRBD1
CDR3: CSVGGQELYDQYF
DNA: TGCAGCGTCGGAGGACAGGAACTTTACGATCAGTACTTC

V: TRBV6-6
J: TRBJ1-2
size: .
D: .
CDR3: CASSPLGAEGYTF
DNA: TGTGCCAGCAGCCCCCTGGGGGCAGAGGGCTACACCTTC

V: TRBV27
J: TRBJ1-2
size: .
D: TRBD1
CDR3: CASSRTGVDRGYGYTF
DNA: TGTGCCAGCAGTAGGACAGGGGTCGATCGGGGCTATGGCTACACCTTC

V: TRBV28
J: TRBJ1-4
size: .
D: TRBD1
CDR3: CASSLNRQGAREKLFF
DNA: TGTGCCAGCAGTCTCAACAGACAGGGGGCGCGGGAAAAACTGTTTTTT

V: TRBV2
J: TRBJ1-1
size: .
D: .
CDR3: CASSEPGGTEAFF
DNA: TGTGCCAGCAGTGAACCCGGCGGTACTGAAGCTTTCTTT

V: TRBV6-1
J: TRBJ1-1
size: few
D: .
CDR3: CASGTGSNTEAFF
DNA: TGTGCCAGCGGAACAGGGAGTAACACTGAAGCTTTCTTT

V: TRBV7-2
J: TRBJ2-1
size: once
D: TRBD1
CDR3: CASSPGGSINEQFF
DNA: TGTGCCAGCAGCCCAGGGGGCAGTATAAATGAGCAGTTCTTC

V: TRBV27
J: TRBJ1-5
size: .
D: TRBD1
CDR3: CASRRQGAPPQPQHF
DNA: TGTGCCAGCAGGAGACAGGGGGCGCCCCCTCAGCCCCAGCATTTT

V: TRBV10-3
J: TRBJ1-2
size: few
D: .
CDR3: CAISLQTTYGYTF
DNA: TGTGCCATCAGCCTGCAGACAACGTATGGCTACACCTTC

V: TRBV7-9
J: TRBJ2-1
size: .
D: TRBD2
CDR3: CASSLASGRVYNEQFF
DNA: TGTGCCAGCAGCTTGGCTAGCGGGAGGGTTTATAATGAGCAGTTCTTC

V: TRBV28
J: TRBJ1-5
size: .
D: .
CDR3: CASRRDNNQPQHF
DNA: TGTGCCAGCAGGAGGGACAACAATCAGCCCCAGCATTTT

V: TRBV29-1
J: TRBJ1-1
size: .
D: TRBD1
CDR3: CSGDRGNTEAFF
DNA: TGCAGTGGGGACAGGGGGAACACTGAAGCTTTCTTT

V: TRBV2
J: TRBJ2-3
size: .
D: TRBD2
CDR3: CASSSQLAGTTDTQYF
DNA: TGTGCCAGCAGTTCCCAACTAGCGGGAACCACAGATACGCAGTATTTT

V: TRBV7-7
J: TRBJ2-5
size: once
D: TRBD2
CDR3: CASSLGLAGVETQYF
DNA: TGTGCTAGCAGCTTGGGTCTAGCGGGGGTTGAGACCCAGTACTTC

V: TRBV7-9
J: TRBJ1-1
size: .
D: .
CDR3: CASSLSMTEAFF
DNA: TGTGCCAGCAGCTTGTCCATGACTGAAGCTTTCTTT

V: TRBV19
J: TRBJ1-2
size: .
D: TRBD1
CDR3: CASSLDRDSYGYTF
DNA: TGTGCCAGTAGTCTGGACAGGGACAGCTATGGCTACACCTTC

V: TRBV5-6
J: TRBJ1-3
size: .
D: .
CDR3: CASSFFQRGQHMSGNTIYF
DNA: TGTGCCAGCAGCTTTTTTCAGCGGGGGCAACATATGTCTGGAAACACCATATATTTT

V: TRBV7-8
J: TRBJ2-2
size: .
D: .
CDR3: CASSFRLTGELFF
DNA: TGTGCCAGCAGCTTCCGACTCACCGGGGAGCTGTTTTTT

V: TRBV27
J: TRBJ2-5
size: few
D: TRBD2
CDR3: CASSSVGTRAAENQYF
DNA: TGTGCCAGCAGTTCGGTGGGGACTAGAGCTGCAGAGAACCAGTACTTC

V: TRBV7-2
J: TRBJ2-1
size: once
D: TRBD2
CDR3: CASSFRLAGADNEQFF
DNA: TGTGCCAGCAGCTTTCGACTAGCGGGGGCCGACAATGAGCAGTTCTTC

V: TRBV4-3
J: TRBJ2-7
size: .
D: TRBD1
CDR3: CASSPFPGTEPYEQYF
DNA: TGCGCCAGCAGCCCATTCCCCGGGACAGAGCCCTACGAGCAGTACTTC

V: TRBV4-1
J: TRBJ2-2
size: .
D: .
CDR3: CASSQEGGNTGELFF
DNA: TGCGCCAGCAGCCAAGAAGGCGGAAACACCGGGGAGCTGTTTTTT

V: TRBV7-6
J: TRBJ1-2
size: .
D: .
CDR3: CASSLGQLSGYTF
DNA: TGTGCCAGCAGCTTAGGACAATTAAGCGGCTACACCTTC

V: TRBV30
J: TRBJ2-7
size: .
D: .
CDR3: CAWSDSYEQYF
DNA: TGTGCCTGGAGTGACTCTTACGAGCAGTACTTC

V: TRBV2
J: TRBJ1-4
size: .
D: TRBD1
CDR3: CASSASGQTNEKLFF
DNA: TGTGCCAGCAGTGCTTCGGGACAGACTAATGAAAAACTGTTTTTT

V: TRBV7-2
J: TRBJ2-3
size: .
D: .
CDR3: CASTKRGGRPTDTQYF
DNA: TGTGCCAGCACCAAAAGGGGGGGTCGGCCCACAGATACGCAGTATTTT

V: TRBV20-1
J: TRBJ1-2
size: once
D: .
CDR3: CSAANYGYTF
DNA: TGCAGTGCTGCGAACTATGGCTACACCTTC

V: TRBV7-8
J: TRBJ2-2
size: .
D: TRBD1
CDR3: CASRQGNTGELFF
DNA: TGTGCCAGTCGACAGGGGAACACCGGGGAGCTGTTTTTT

V: TRBV5-1
J: TRBJ2-6
size: .
D: .
CDR3: CASSLVGAGANVLTF
DNA: TGCGCCAGCAGCTTAGTGGGAGCAGGGGCCAACGTCCTGACTTTC